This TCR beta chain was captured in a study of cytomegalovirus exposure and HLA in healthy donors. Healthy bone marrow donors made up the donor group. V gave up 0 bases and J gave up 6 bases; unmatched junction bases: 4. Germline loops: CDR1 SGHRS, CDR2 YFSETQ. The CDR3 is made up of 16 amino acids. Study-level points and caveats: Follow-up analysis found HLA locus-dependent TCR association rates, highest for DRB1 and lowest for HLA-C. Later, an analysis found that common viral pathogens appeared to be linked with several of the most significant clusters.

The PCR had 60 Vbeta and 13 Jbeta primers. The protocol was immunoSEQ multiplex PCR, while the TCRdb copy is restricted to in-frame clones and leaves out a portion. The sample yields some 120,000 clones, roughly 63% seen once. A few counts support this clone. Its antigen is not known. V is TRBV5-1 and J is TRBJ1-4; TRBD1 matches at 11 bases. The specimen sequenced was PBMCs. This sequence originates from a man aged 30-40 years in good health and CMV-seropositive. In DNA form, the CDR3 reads TGCGCCAGCAGCTTGGGCGGACAGGGGGCGTATGAAAAACTGTTTTTT. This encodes CASSLGGQGAYEKLFF.